The TCR beta chain described here comes from a study of blood T cell repertoires in COVID-19. Original handling: Reference gene primer amplification gave nucleated cell count estimates. Sequencing used immunoSEQ multiplex PCR; TCRdb keeps in-frame clones, though not all of them. V, J and clone size are those of that table, while D and trimming were read from the DNA. The sample records tens of thousands of clones, roughly 84% being singletons. Trimming stripped 4 bases from V and 2 bases from J, with 25 bases between. The length of the CDR3 is 19 residues. Germline V gives CDR1 SGHTS, CDR2 YDEGEE. Sample: peripheral blood. The chain employs TRBV5-8 and TRBJ1-5, with no clear D. The sequence was collected from a human donor in a cohort sampled during active COVID-19. This CDR3 is CASSPRGPGSIRGNQPQHF. Here the CDR3 DNA reads TGTGCCAGCAGCCCGCGCGGGCCGGGGTCTATTCGTGGCAATCAGCCCCAGCATTTT.